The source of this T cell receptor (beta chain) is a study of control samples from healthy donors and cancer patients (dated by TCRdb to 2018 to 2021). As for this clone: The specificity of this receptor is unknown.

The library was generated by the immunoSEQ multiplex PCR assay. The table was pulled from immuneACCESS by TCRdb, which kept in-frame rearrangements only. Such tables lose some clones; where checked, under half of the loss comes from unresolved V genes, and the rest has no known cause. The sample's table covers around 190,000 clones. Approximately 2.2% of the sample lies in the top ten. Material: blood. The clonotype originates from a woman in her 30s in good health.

In nucleotides, the sequence is TGTGCCAGCAGCCCCAATCGAGGGAGCAATCAGCCCCAGCATTTT. Its protein product is CASSPNRGSNQPQHF. The rearranged segments are TRBV6-5 and TRBJ1-5; the D gene cannot be named for sure. From cysteine to phenylalanine, the CDR3 is 15 amino acids long. Here the CDR3 DNA is all that survives: 45 bases in frame from base 1. In the germline V gene, CDR1 corresponds to MNHEY and CDR2 to SVGAGI. V lost 6 bases and J lost 1 base; the stretch between them is 13 bases long.